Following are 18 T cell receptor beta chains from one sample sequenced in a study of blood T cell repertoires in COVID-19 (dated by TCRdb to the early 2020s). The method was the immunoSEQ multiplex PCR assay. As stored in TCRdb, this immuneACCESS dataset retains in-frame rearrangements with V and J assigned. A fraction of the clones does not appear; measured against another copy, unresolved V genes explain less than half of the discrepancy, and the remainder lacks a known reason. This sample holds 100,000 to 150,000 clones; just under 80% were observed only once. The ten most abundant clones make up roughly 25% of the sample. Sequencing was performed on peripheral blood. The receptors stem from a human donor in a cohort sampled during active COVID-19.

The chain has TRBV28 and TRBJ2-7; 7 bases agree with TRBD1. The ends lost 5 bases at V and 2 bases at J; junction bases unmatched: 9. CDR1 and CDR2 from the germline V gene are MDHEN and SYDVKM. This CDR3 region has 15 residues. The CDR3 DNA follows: TGTGCCAGCAGTCGCGGACAGGTTCCAACCTACGAGCAGTACTTC. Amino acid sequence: CASSRGQVPTYEQYF.

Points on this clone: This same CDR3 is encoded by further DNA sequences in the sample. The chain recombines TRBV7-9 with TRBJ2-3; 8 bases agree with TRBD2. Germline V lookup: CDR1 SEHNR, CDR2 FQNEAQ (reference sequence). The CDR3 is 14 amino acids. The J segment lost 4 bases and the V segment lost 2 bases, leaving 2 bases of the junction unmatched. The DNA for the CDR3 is TGTGCCAGCAGCTTAACCGGGGGGGCAGATACGCAGTATTTT. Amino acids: CASSLTGGADTQYF.

The CDR3 reads CASSLEGGLNSPLHF. CDR3 in DNA: TGTGCCAGCAGCTTGGAGGGCGGGTTGAATTCACCCCTCCACTTT. The chain carries TRBV5-6 and TRBJ1-6; D call uncertain. CDR3 length: 15 amino acids. The V gene lost 0 bases and the J gene lost 7 bases, with 11 bases spanning the gap. Germline V gene lookup returns CDR1 SGHDT and CDR2 YYEEEE.

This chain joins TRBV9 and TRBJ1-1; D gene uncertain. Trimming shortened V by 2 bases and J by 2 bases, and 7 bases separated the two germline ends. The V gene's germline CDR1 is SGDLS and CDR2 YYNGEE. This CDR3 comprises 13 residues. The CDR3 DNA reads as TGTGCCAGCAGCGTCTCGGGTAACACTGAAGCTTTCTTT. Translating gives CASSVSGNTEAFF.

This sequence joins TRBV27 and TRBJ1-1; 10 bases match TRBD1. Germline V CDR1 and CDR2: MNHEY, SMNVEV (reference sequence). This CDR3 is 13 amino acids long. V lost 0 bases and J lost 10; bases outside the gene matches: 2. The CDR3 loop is CASSLSGQGVAFF. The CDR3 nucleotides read TGTGCCAGCAGTTTATCCGGACAGGGGGTAGCTTTCTTT.

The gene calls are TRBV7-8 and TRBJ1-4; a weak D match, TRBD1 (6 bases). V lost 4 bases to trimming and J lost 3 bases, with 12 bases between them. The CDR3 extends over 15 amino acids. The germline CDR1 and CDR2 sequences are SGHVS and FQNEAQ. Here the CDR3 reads CASSSQGLSNEKLFF. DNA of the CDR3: TGTGCCAGCAGCTCACAGGGTCTGTCTAATGAAAAACTGTTTTTT.

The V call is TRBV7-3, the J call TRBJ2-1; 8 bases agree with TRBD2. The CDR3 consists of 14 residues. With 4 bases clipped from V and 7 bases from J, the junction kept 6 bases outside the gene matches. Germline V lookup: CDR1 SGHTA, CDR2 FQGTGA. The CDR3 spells CASSSLTSVNEQFF. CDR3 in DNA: TGTGCCAGCAGCTCCCTGACTAGCGTAAATGAGCAGTTCTTC. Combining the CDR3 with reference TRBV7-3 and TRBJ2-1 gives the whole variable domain GAGVSQTPSNKVTEKGKYVELRCDPISGHTALYWYRQSLGQGPEFLIYFQGTGAADDSGLPNDRFFAVRPEGSVSTLKIQRTERGDSAVYLCASSSLTSVNEQFFGPGTRLTVL.

Written as DNA, the CDR3 is TGTGCCAGCAGCCCAGTCGCCCGCACAGATACGCAGTATTTT. Translated, it gives CASSPVARTDTQYF. This chain uses TRBV7-2 with TRBJ2-3, with D unresolved. The CDR3 is 14 amino acids. Trimming pared 5 bases from V and 1 base from J, leaving 10 bases between. Germline values: CDR1 SGHTA, CDR2 FQGNSA.

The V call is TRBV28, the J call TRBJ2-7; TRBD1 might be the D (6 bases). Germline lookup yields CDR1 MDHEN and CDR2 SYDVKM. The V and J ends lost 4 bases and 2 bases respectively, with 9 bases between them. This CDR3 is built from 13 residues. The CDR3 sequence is CASSSRDTYEQYF. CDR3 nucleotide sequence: TGTGCCAGCAGTTCACGGGACACCTACGAGCAGTACTTC.

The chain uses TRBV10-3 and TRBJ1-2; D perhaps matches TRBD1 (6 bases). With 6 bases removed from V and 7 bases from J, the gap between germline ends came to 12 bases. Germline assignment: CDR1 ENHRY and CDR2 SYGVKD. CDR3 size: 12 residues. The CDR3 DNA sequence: TGTGCCATCAGGGACAGTTCGACTGGCTACACCTTC. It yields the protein CAIRDSSTGYTF.

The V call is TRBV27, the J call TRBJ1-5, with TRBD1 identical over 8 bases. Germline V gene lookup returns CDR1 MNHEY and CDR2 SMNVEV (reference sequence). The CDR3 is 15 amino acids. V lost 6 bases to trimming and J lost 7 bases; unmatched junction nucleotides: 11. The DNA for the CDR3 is TGTGCCAGCAGGATCGGACAGGGTGGTGGGCAGCCCCAGCATTTT. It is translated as CASRIGQGGGQPQHF.

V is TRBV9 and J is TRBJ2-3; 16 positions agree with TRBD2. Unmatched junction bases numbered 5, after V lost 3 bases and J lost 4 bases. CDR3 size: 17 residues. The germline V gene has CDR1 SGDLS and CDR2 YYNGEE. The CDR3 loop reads CASSAGTSGREADTQYF. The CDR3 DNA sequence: TGTGCCAGCAGCGCCGGGACTAGCGGGAGGGAGGCAGATACGCAGTATTTT.

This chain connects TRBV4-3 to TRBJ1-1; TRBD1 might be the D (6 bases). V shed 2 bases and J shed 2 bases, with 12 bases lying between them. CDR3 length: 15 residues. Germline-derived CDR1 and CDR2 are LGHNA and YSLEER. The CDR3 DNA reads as TGCGCCAGCAGCCAACCCGGACAGAAAAACACTGAAGCTTTCTTT. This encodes CASSQPGQKNTEAFF.

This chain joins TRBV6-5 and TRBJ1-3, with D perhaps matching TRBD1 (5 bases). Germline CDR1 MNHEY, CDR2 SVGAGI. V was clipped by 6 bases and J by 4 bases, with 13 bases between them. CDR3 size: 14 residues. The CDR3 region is CASRGGGTGNTIYF. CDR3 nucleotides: TGTGCCAGCAGAGGAGGAGGGACGGGAAACACCATATATTTT.

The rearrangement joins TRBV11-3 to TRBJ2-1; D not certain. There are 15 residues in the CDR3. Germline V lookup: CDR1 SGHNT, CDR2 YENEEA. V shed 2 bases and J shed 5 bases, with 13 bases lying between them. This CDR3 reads CASSLYSLSDNEQFF. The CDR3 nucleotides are TGTGCCAGCAGCTTATATTCGCTTTCGGACAATGAGCAGTTCTTC.

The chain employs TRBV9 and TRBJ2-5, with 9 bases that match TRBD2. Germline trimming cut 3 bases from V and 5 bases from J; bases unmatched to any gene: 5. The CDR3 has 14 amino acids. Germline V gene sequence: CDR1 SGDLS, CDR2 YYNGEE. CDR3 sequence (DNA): TGTGCCAGCAGCGCCTTAGCGGGGGCGGAGACCCAGTACTTC. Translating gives CASSALAGAETQYF.

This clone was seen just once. In DNA, the CDR3 is TGTGCCAGCAGTTACGGGTGGCAGCGGCTCACAGATACGCAGTATTTT. It yields the protein CASSYGWQRLTDTQYF. The chain carries TRBV6-2 or TRBV6-3 and TRBJ2-3; possibly TRBD2 for D (5 bases). The CDR3 contains 16 residues. Germline CDR1 is MNHEY and CDR2 is SVGEGT. V was clipped by 2 bases and J by 2 bases, with 14 bases between them.

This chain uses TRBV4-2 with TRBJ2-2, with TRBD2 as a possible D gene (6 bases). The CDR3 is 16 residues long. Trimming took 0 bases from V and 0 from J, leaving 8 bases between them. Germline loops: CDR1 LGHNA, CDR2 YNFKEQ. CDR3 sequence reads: CASSQEAGTNTGELFF. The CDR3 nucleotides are TGTGCCAGCAGCCAAGAGGCGGGAACGAACACCGGGGAGCTGTTTTTT.